Sequencing of this TCR beta chain was carried out in a study of T cells in Graves' hyperthyroidism and ophthalmopathy. From RNA transcripts, TCR beta CDR3 regions were amplified. HTBI primers were the set used in a first-round RT-PCR of the TCR CDR3. Via MiXCR, TCRdb re-called the multiplex PCR reads, giving one row per CDR3 protein. The sample includes 400,000 to 500,000 distinct CDR3 sequences, roughly an eighth seen only once; the top ten take 5.3%. Many counts were recorded for this clonotype. This CDR3 is built from 17 residues. J was trimmed by 3 bases and V by 0 bases; bases with no gene match: 9. Germline-derived CDR1 and CDR2 are MNHEY and SVGEGT.

The sequenced material came from blood. This receptor was obtained from a woman younger than 35 with Graves' hyperthyroidism. The chain employs TRBV6-2 or TRBV6-3 and TRBJ2-7; 9 bases are shared with TRBD2. The chain's CDR3 is CASSYSVLAGTHYEQYF. The CDR3 DNA follows: TGTGCCAGCAGTTACTCCGTTCTAGCGGGAACCCACTACGAGCAGTACTTC.